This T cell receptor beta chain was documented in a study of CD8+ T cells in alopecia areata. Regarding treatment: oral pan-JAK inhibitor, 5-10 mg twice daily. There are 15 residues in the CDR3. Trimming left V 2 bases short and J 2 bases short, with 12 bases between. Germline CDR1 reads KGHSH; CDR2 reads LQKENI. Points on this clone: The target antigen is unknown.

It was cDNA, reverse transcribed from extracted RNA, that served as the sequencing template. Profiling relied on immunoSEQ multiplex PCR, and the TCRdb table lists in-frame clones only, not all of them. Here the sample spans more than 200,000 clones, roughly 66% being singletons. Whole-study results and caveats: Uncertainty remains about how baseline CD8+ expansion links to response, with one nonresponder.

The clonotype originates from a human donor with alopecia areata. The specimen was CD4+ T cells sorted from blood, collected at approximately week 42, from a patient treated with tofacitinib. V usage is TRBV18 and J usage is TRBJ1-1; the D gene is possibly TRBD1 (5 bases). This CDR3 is CASSPGAGKNTEAFF. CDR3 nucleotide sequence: TGTGCCAGCTCACCAGGGGCAGGGAAAAACACTGAAGCTTTCTTT.